This T cell receptor beta chain was documented in a study of PD-L1 blockade in urothelial cancer. For the study at large: About 90% of the 29 patients were men with bladder-origin urothelial cancer.

Assay used: immunoSEQ multiplex PCR; TCRdb lists only in-frame clones, some missing. The sample holds more than 45,000 clones; approximately 80% are singletons and the top ten take 8.8%. Sample time point: peripheral blood 6 weeks after treatment start. Patients had urothelial carcinoma that was locally advanced or metastatic. The V gene lost 4 bases and the J gene lost 0 bases, with 19 bases spanning the gap. CDR3 size: 17 residues. Germline V gene data show CDR1 as SGHNT and CDR2 as YYREEE (reference sequence). The specimen comprised PBMCs, sampled around atezolizumab (anti-PD-L1) treatment. The TCR originated in a man aged 65 to 79 with urothelial cancer. The chain couples TRBV5-4 to TRBJ1-2; TRBD1 might be the D (5 bases). The CDR3 region is CASSAGPGRETNYGYTF. CDR3 in DNA: TGTGCCAGCAGCGCAGGACCCGGCAGGGAAACTAACTATGGCTACACCTTC.